The next 27 T cell receptor beta chains were all read from a single sample in a study of T cell changes during pregnancy in multiple sclerosis. Data came from immunoSEQ multiplex PCR; TCRdb stores just in-frame clones and leaves some out. The sample holds 50,000 or so clones; roughly 92% are singletons and the top ten take less than 0.8%. Sequencing was performed on CD4+ T cells from peripheral blood mononuclear cells, taken in the third trimester of pregnancy. All receptors derive from a female donor with multiple sclerosis, enrolled in a pregnancy study.

The chain combines TRBV5-1 with TRBJ2-7, with 9 nucleotides matching TRBD1. V trimming: 0 bases; J trimming: 9 bases; junction bases outside the gene matches: 10. In germline, CDR1 is SGHRS, CDR2 YFSETQ. The CDR3 spans 15 residues. The CDR3, as DNA: TGCGCCAGCAGCTTGGATGGACAGGGGATACGGGGGCAGTACTTC. Its protein product is CASSLDGQGIRGQYF. The full variable domain, with the rest looked up from reference TRBV5-1 and TRBJ2-7, is KAGVTQTPRYLIKTRGQQVTLSCSPISGHRSVSWYQQTPGQGLQFLFEYFSETQRNKGNFPGRFSGRQFSNSRSEMNVSTLELGDSALYLCASSLDGQGIRGQYFGPGTRLTVT.

The V and J genes are TRBV27 and TRBJ2-4; 9 bases align to TRBD2. V shed 3 bases, J shed 6 bases, and the junction held 6 bases outside the gene matches. CDR1 is MNHEY, CDR2 SMNVEV, per germline (reference sequence). The CDR3 contains 15 residues. The CDR3 DNA sequence: TGTGCCAGCAGTTTTGCGGGGGGGCGACTAAACATTCAGTACTTC. It yields the protein CASSFAGGRLNIQYF.

A few counts support this clone. V usage is TRBV11-2 and J usage is TRBJ2-1; 8 bases fit TRBD1. The germline gives CDR1 SGHAT, CDR2 FQNNGV. The CDR3 is 17 residues long. Trimming cost V 0 bases and J 8 bases; bases outside gene matches: 12. The CDR3 protein is CASSLDQRTGIFDEQFF. As DNA, the CDR3 is TGTGCCAGCAGCTTAGATCAAAGGACAGGGATCTTCGATGAGCAGTTCTTC.

V gene TRBV10-3 combines with J gene TRBJ2-2; D remains unclear. V was pared by 8 bases and J by 5 bases, with 15 bases between. Germline CDR1 ENHRY, CDR2 SYGVKD. This CDR3 has 14 amino acids. This CDR3 reads CAIGTIVETGELFF. In DNA, the CDR3 is TGTGCCATCGGAACAATAGTGGAGACCGGGGAGCTGTTTTTT.

The V and J genes are TRBV15 and TRBJ2-1; possibly TRBD1 for D (5 bases). The CDR3 length is 17 residues. Trimming took 0 bases from V and 2 from J, leaving 14 bases between them. Per germline, CDR1 LNHNV and CDR2 YYDKDF (reference sequence). The CDR3 reads CATSRDRASGAYNEQFF. The CDR3 DNA reads as TGTGCCACCAGCAGAGACAGGGCCTCGGGCGCCTACAATGAGCAGTTCTTC.

This clone came up once. The genes are TRBV7-2 and TRBJ1-5; a possible D gene is TRBD1 (5 bases). CDR1 and CDR2 (germline): SGHTA, FQGNSA. V dropped 7 bases and J dropped 3 bases, with 10 bases sitting between them. The CDR3 sequence is 13 residues long. CDR3 residues: CASNQGPNQPQHF. The CDR3 DNA follows: TGTGCCAGCAACCAGGGCCCCAATCAGCCCCAGCATTTT.

This rearrangement joins TRBV27 to TRBJ2-7; D is ambiguous. V was cut by 1 base and J by 2 bases, with 9 bases left in between. Germline CDR1 MNHEY, CDR2 SMNVEV (reference sequence). There are 14 residues in the CDR3. The CDR3 is CASSLFGYPYEQYF. Here the CDR3 DNA reads TGTGCCAGCAGTTTATTCGGTTACCCCTACGAGCAGTACTTC.

V is TRBV7-9 and J is TRBJ2-7; 9 bases match TRBD1. The CDR3 length is 16 residues. Germline V gene data show CDR1 as SEHNR and CDR2 as FQNEAQ (reference sequence). Germline trimming cut 5 bases from V and 2 bases from J; bases unmatched to any gene: 10. The CDR3 region has the DNA TGTGCCAGCAGCCAATTGGACAGGGGTGGAACCTACGAGCAGTACTTC. Translation: CASSQLDRGGTYEQYF.

The V and J genes are TRBV7-3 and TRBJ2-6, with 7 bases that match TRBD2. The germline V gene encodes CDR1 SGHTA and CDR2 FQGTGA. Trimming removed 5 bases from V and 2 bases from J; junction bases left unmatched: 15. CDR3 length equals 19 residues. CDR3 in DNA: TGTGCCAGCAGCCCCTTTAGCCCTCCACTAGCGACTGGGGCCAACGTCCTGACTTTC. It encodes CASSPFSPPLATGANVLTF.

The rearrangement joins TRBV7-9 to TRBJ1-1; unclear D gene. V was clipped by 5 bases and J by 1 base, with 8 bases between them. This CDR3 contains 13 residues. CDR1 and CDR2 (germline): SEHNR, FQNEAQ (reference sequence). The CDR3 loop is CASSTPGNTEAFF. The CDR3 region has the DNA TGTGCCAGCAGCACACCGGGGAACACTGAAGCTTTCTTT.

The V and J genes are TRBV7-2 and TRBJ1-5, with D maybe TRBD1 (5 bases). The ends were cut back, 1 base at V and 3 bases at J, with 19 bases in the middle. The CDR3 is made up of 18 amino acids. Germline V gives CDR1 SGHTA, CDR2 FQGNSA. The CDR3 spells CASSLEVRGQAVNQPQHF. In DNA form, the CDR3 reads TGTGCCAGCAGCTTAGAAGTTAGGGGCCAGGCAGTCAATCAGCCCCAGCATTTT.

The rearrangement joins TRBV27 to TRBJ2-1, with 9 bases fitting TRBD2. The CDR3 covers 16 residues. V dropped 6 bases and J dropped 5; count of bases not matched to a gene: 11. CDR1 and CDR2 from the germline V gene are MNHEY and SMNVEV (reference sequence). This CDR3 is CASRLGGAGGHNEQFF. The CDR3 nucleotides read TGTGCCAGCAGGTTGGGAGGCGCGGGGGGGCACAATGAGCAGTTCTTC.

The rearrangement joins TRBV12-5 to TRBJ2-2; 8 positions agree with TRBD1. The germline V gene has CDR1 LGHNT and CDR2 FRNRAP. The CDR3 runs to 18 residues. With V trimmed by 0 bases and J by 6 bases, 12 bases remained unmatched. CDR3 DNA sequence: TGTGCTAGTGGTTTGGTACACGTCTCACAGGGGGTCGCCGGGGAGCTGTTTTTT. The encoded protein is CASGLVHVSQGVAGELFF.

The chain recombines TRBV5-4 with TRBJ1-4; a weak D match, TRBD1 (6 bases). Germline loops: CDR1 SGHNT, CDR2 YYREEE (reference sequence). CDR3 length: 14 residues. V was pared by 6 bases and J by 8 bases, with 17 bases between. Here the CDR3 reads CASTRGGAGEKLFF. The CDR3 nucleotides read TGTGCCAGCACTCGAGGGGGGGCTGGGGAAAAACTGTTTTTT.

This clone was recorded once. The gene calls are TRBV4-3 and TRBJ2-2; 13 bases match TRBD2. V lost 4 bases to trimming and J lost 6 bases; unmatched junction nucleotides: 8. The germline V gene has CDR1 LGHNA and CDR2 YSLEER. The CDR3 is 17 residues long. Here the CDR3 reads CASSLTSGGAFPGELFF. The CDR3 nucleotides read TGCGCCAGCAGCCTTACTAGCGGGGGGGCCTTTCCCGGGGAGCTGTTTTTT.

The chain joins TRBV6-1 to TRBJ2-7; 11 positions agree with TRBD2. V gave up 4 bases and J gave up 5 bases; unmatched junction bases: 13. CDR3 length: 17 amino acids. Germline loops: CDR1 MNHNS, CDR2 SASEGT. The CDR3 region is CASSATSGVTPMNEQYF. CDR3 in DNA: TGTGCCAGCAGTGCGACTAGCGGGGTCACCCCGATGAACGAGCAGTACTTC.

V and J are TRBV7-3 and TRBJ2-2; D is uncertain. CDR3 length: 14 amino acids. Germline loops: CDR1 SGHTA, CDR2 FQGTGA. Trimming pared 3 bases from V and 6 bases from J, leaving 11 bases between. CDR3 residues: CASSFSHGAGELFF. As DNA, the CDR3 is TGTGCCAGCAGCTTTTCCCACGGAGCCGGGGAGCTGTTTTTT.

This clone appeared once. The rearrangement uses TRBV28 and TRBJ1-1; perhaps TRBD1 as D (5 bases). Germline V gives CDR1 MDHEN, CDR2 SYDVKM. This CDR3 region has 15 residues. V lost 11 bases, J lost 4 bases, and 23 bases lay in between. The CDR3 nucleotides read TGTGCCGCGGGGTTCCGAGGGGCACCGGTCACTGAAGCTTTCTTT. This translates into CAAGFRGAPVTEAFF. Looking up the rest from reference TRBV28 and TRBJ1-1 gives the full variable domain: DVKVTQSSRYLVKRTGEKVFLECVQDMDHENMFWYRQDPGLGLRLIYFSYDVKMKEKGDIPEGYSVSREKKERFSLILESASTNQTSMYLCAAGFRGAPVTEAFFGQGTRLTVV.

The CDR3 nucleotides are TGTGCCAGCAGCCTCCACGGACAGTTGAACACTGAAGCTTTCTTT. As protein: CASSLHGQLNTEAFF. The V and J genes are TRBV7-9 and TRBJ1-1; D possibly corresponds to TRBD1 (6 bases). Germline V lookup: CDR1 SEHNR, CDR2 FQNEAQ (reference sequence). This CDR3 spans 15 amino acids. Trimming removed 5 bases at V and 0 bases at J, with 13 bases between.

This clone was observed a single time. The V gene is TRBV27, the J gene TRBJ1-1; D is perhaps TRBD1 (5 bases). V was trimmed by 10 bases and J by 1 base, leaving 16 bases between them. CDR1 MNHEY and CDR2 SMNVEV come from the germline V gene (reference sequence). CDR3 length: 14 amino acids. The CDR3 DNA reads as TGTGCCACTCGGAGGGAGACAGCGAACACTGAAGCTTTCTTT. Translation: CATRRETANTEAFF.

This chain links TRBV5-4 with TRBJ2-2; TRBD1 aligns across 8 bases. J was trimmed by 6 bases and V by 0 bases; bases with no gene match: 7. This CDR3 has 16 amino acids. The germline V gene encodes CDR1 SGHNT and CDR2 YYREEE (reference sequence). The CDR3 sequence is CASSLGAGGKSGELFF. The DNA of the CDR3 is TGTGCCAGCAGCTTGGGAGCAGGGGGCAAATCCGGGGAGCTGTTTTTT.

The chain joins TRBV11-2 to TRBJ1-5, with TRBD1 matching over 9 bases. Germline trimming cut 6 bases from V and 4 bases from J; bases unmatched to any gene: 10. CDR3 size: 16 residues. CDR1 is SGHAT, CDR2 FQNNGV, per germline. For the CDR3, the DNA is TGTGCCAGCAGACCGAGGGACAGGGAACGAAATCAGCCCCAGCATTTT. Amino acid sequence: CASRPRDRERNQPQHF.

A remark on this clone: This sample also contains other DNA sequences that code for the same CDR3. The rearrangement links TRBV6-1 to TRBJ2-7; 12 bases line up with TRBD2. The junction had 5 bases not matched to a gene; V was cut back by 4 bases and J by 4 bases. This CDR3 has 15 residues. Germline CDR1 reads MNHNS; CDR2 reads SASEGT. The CDR3 DNA follows: TGTGCCAGCAGTGCTCCTAGCGGGGGGGCTTACGAGCAGTACTTC. Protein product: CASSAPSGGAYEQYF.

This rearrangement joins TRBV7-9 to TRBJ2-3; 9 nucleotides line up with TRBD1. This CDR3 spans 14 amino acids. V trimming: 5 bases; J trimming: 4 bases; junction bases outside the gene matches: 4. CDR1 is SEHNR, CDR2 FQNEAQ, per germline (reference sequence). The CDR3 region has the DNA TGTGCCAGCAGCCTAAGACAGGGGGCAGATACGCAGTATTTT. Its protein product is CASSLRQGADTQYF. Complete variable domain (other parts from reference TRBV7-9 and TRBJ2-3): DTGVSQNPRHKITKRGQNVTFRCDPISEHNRLYWYRQTLGQGPEFLTYFQNEAQLEKSRLLSDRFSAERPKGSFSTLEIQRTEQGDSAMYLCASSLRQGADTQYFGPGTRLTVL.

Notes on this clone: Other nucleotide sequences in the sample specify the same CDR3. This chain uses TRBV2 with TRBJ2-3; D is undetermined. V shed 7 bases and J shed 3 bases, with 5 bases lying between them. This CDR3 region has 11 residues. Germline lookup yields CDR1 SNHLY and CDR2 FYNNEI. The CDR3 DNA sequence: TGTGCCAGCACGTCGACAGATACGCAGTATTTT. Protein: CASTSTDTQYF.

The chain is built from TRBV9 and TRBJ2-1; the D gene is possibly TRBD2 (5 bases). Germline-derived CDR1 and CDR2 are SGDLS and YYNGEE. This CDR3 contains 15 residues. V shed 2 bases and J shed 7 bases, with 16 bases lying between them. The CDR3 sequence: CASSVVAISSNEQFF. Written as DNA, the CDR3 is TGTGCCAGCAGCGTGGTAGCGATCTCCTCAAATGAGCAGTTCTTC.

This clone was seen only a few times. The CDR3 here is CAWSVRQGSRSGANVLTF. The CDR3 region has the DNA TGTGCCTGGAGTGTCAGACAGGGATCTAGGTCTGGGGCCAACGTCCTGACTTTC. This chain uses TRBV30 with TRBJ2-6; 7 bases map to TRBD1. This CDR3 region has 18 residues. The germline CDR1 and CDR2 sequences are GTSNPN and SVGIG (reference sequence). J was trimmed by 1 base and V by 0 bases; bases with no gene match: 9.